The next 4 T cell receptor beta chains were all read from a single sample in a study of shared clonotypes between healthy human individuals. Using immunoSEQ multiplex PCR, the repertoire was profiled, and TCRdb retains in-frame clones only, with some absent. This repertoire shows about 980,000 clones, less than 85% found once; its top ten account for around 1.5%. Sample: memory CD4+ T cells sorted from blood. Sample subset: CD45RA-negative fraction. These receptors came from a man in his late teens or twenties in good health.

The chain combines TRBV6-1 with TRBJ1-2; TRBD1 agrees at 9 bases. The germline CDR1 and CDR2 sequences are MNHNS and SASEGT. CDR3 length: 15 residues. After removal of 0 bases from V and 3 bases from J, the junction contained 2 bases not matched to a gene. The CDR3 nucleotides read TGTGCCAGCAGTGAAGCGGGACAGGGACACTATGGCTACACCTTC. It is translated as CASSEAGQGHYGYTF.

V and J are TRBV4-3 and TRBJ2-3, with 7 bases that match TRBD2. Germline lookup yields CDR1 LGHNA and CDR2 YSLEER. V lost 0 bases to trimming and J lost 7 bases; unmatched junction nucleotides: 1. CDR3 length: 13 amino acids. The CDR3 loop is CASSQEGGYTQYF. For the CDR3, the DNA is TGCGCCAGCAGCCAAGAGGGGGGGTATACGCAGTATTTT.

V is TRBV28 and J is TRBJ2-1; D unclear. The CDR3 contains 12 residues. V was shortened by 10 bases and J by 4 bases, with 11 bases between the two germline ends. Germline V gene data show CDR1 as MDHEN and CDR2 as SYDVKM. CDR3 DNA sequence: TGTGCCACAATCGGCCAGTACAATGAGCAGTTCTTC. Amino acids: CATIGQYNEQFF.

A word on this clone: The same CDR3 can be traced to other DNA sequences in this sample. V is TRBV5-1 and J is TRBJ2-7; perhaps D is TRBD1 or TRBD2 (5 bases each). The ends were cut back, 3 bases at V and 0 bases at J, with 10 bases in the middle. In germline, CDR1 is SGHRS, CDR2 YFSETQ. The CDR3 sequence is 14 residues long. The CDR3 region has the DNA TGCGCCAGCAGCTCGGGGCCTAGCTCCTACGAGCAGTACTTC. This gives the protein CASSSGPSSYEQYF.